This is a list of T cell receptor beta chains from one sample in a study of cytomegalovirus exposure and HLA in healthy donors. Measured with immunoSEQ multiplex PCR; TCRdb has only the in-frame clones, and not every one. The repertoire holds approximately 140,000 clones, with roughly 79% as singletons. Sequenced: PBMCs. These receptors all come from a boy under 10 years old in good health and CMV-seronegative. Both conserved end residues are part of each CDR3. The order of the fields is J gene, clone size, V gene, D gene, CDR3 DNA, CDR3 protein. D genes are given only for firm matches. Size is omitted from some rows. Given values are once, few, many or a class for expanded clones.

TRBJ2-3 . TRBV7-9 . TGTGCCAGCAGCTTATGGGAGGCAGCAGATACGCAGTATTTT CASSLWEAADTQYF
TRBJ2-1 . TRBV5-1 TRBD2 TGCGCCAGCAGCATCTCTAGCGGGAGCATTCCAAATGAGCAGTTCTTC CASSISSGSIPNEQFF
TRBJ2-6 . TRBV28 . TGTGCCAGCACCGGTCCAGGGCTCAACGTCCTGACTTTC CASTGPGLNVLTF
TRBJ1-5 . TRBV19 TRBD1 TGTGCCAGTAGTATATCGGTCGGGTCGGGACAGCAGCCCCAGCATTTT CASSISVGSGQQPQHF
TRBJ2-5 once TRBV9 TRBD2 TGTGCCAGCAGCTCCGGGACTAGCGGCCAAGAGACCCAGTACTTC CASSSGTSGQETQYF
TRBJ2-1 few TRBV7-8 TRBD2 TGTGCCAGCAGCTTGGCCGGGACTAGTTATGACAATGAGCAGTTCTTC CASSLAGTSYDNEQFF
TRBJ1-1 . TRBV9 . TGTGCCAGCAGCGCCCAGACATTGAACACTGAAGCTTTCTTT CASSAQTLNTEAFF
TRBJ2-7 . TRBV18 TRBD1 TGTGCCAGCTCACCGGGACAGGGGACCTACGAGCAGTACTTC CASSPGQGTYEQYF
TRBJ2-3 . TRBV6-6 . TGTGCCAGCAGTTACTCGATTGGAGGGGATAAGGATACGCAGTATTTT CASSYSIGGDKDTQYF
TRBJ1-6 . TRBV23-1 TRBD1 TGCGCCAGCAGTCAATCCGCCGTTTCAGGACAGGGGAGCTCCTATAATTCACCCCTCCACTTT CASSQSAVSGQGSSYNSPLHF
TRBJ1-1 . TRBV5-5 . TGTGCCAGCAGCGCAAACTCAGGGTACACTGAAGCTTTCTTT CASSANSGYTEAFF
TRBJ2-5 . TRBV7-3 TRBD2 TGTGCCAGCAGCTTAATAGGGACTAGCGGAGAGACCCAGTACTTC CASSLIGTSGETQYF
TRBJ2-7 . TRBV9 . TGTGCCAGCAGCGAGGACCCCGGCGGGTACGACGAGCAGTACTTC CASSEDPGGYDEQYF
TRBJ2-2 . TRBV19 TRBD2 TGTGCCAGTAGTCTGGGGGGGATCAGCACCGGGGAGCTGTTTTTT CASSLGGISTGELFF
TRBJ1-1 . TRBV11-3 . TGTGCCAGCAGCCTTAGCGTTGGCACTGAAGCTTTCTTT CASSLSVGTEAFF
TRBJ2-3 . TRBV23-1 TRBD1 TGCGCCAGCAGTCAATCGACCGACCCTCCGGGACAGAACCTGGATACGCAGTATTTT CASSQSTDPPGQNLDTQYF
TRBJ1-1 . TRBV19 . TGTGCCAGTAGTATTATTGGAGGAACTGAAGCTTTCTTT CASSIIGGTEAFF
TRBJ2-1 . TRBV23-1 . TGCGCCAGCACTAACCTCAAGGGGGAGAGGGACAAAATCTACAATGAGCAGTTCTTC CASTNLKGERDKIYNEQFF
TRBJ1-5 . TRBV18 TRBD1 TGTGCCAGCTCACACGAGACAGGGCGCGATCAGCCCCAGCATTTT CASSHETGRDQPQHF
TRBJ2-5 . TRBV4-2 . TGTGCCAGCAGCCAAGGTGGGCAGCAAGAGACCCAGTACTTC CASSQGGQQETQYF
TRBJ2-7 . TRBV4-3 TRBD1 TGCGCCAGCAGTCGGGGACAGGGGGCATCCTACGAGCAGTACTTC CASSRGQGASYEQYF
TRBJ1-1 . TRBV10-2 . TGCGCCAGCAGTGAGGGGGCAGCCGCCACTGAAGCTTTCTTT CASSEGAAATEAFF
TRBJ2-2 . TRBV5-4 . TGTGCCAGCAGCTCGATAGGAGGAACCGGGGAGCTGTTTTTT CASSSIGGTGELFF
TRBJ2-7 . TRBV7-6 TRBD2 TGTGCCAGCAGCTTAGCTTCGGTGGCTAGCGGGGGGGACTACGAGCAGTACTTC CASSLASVASGGDYEQYF
TRBJ2-5 . TRBV5-4 . TGTGCCAGCAGCCTTAGCGAACAAGAGACCCAGTACTTC CASSLSEQETQYF
TRBJ2-5 . TRBV5-1 TRBD2 TGCGCCAGCAGAATAGCGGGGACCCAAGAGACCCAGTACTTC CASRIAGTQETQYF
TRBJ1-4 . TRBV7-6 TRBD1 TGTGCCAGCAGCCTGGACAGGTTGAATGAAAAACTGTTTTTT CASSLDRLNEKLFF
TRBJ1-1 . TRBV6-5 TRBD1 TGTGCCACCGGGACAGGGTTGTTCACTGAAGCTTTCTTT CATGTGLFTEAFF
TRBJ2-7 . TRBV6-1 . TGTGCCAGCGGGCGGGGGCCGCCCTACGAGCAGTACTTC CASGRGPPYEQYF
TRBJ2-7 once TRBV19 . TGTGCCAGTAGTAGAAAGCCCGACTCCTACGAGCAGTACTTC CASSRKPDSYEQYF
TRBJ2-1 once TRBV15 TRBD1 TGTGCCACCAGCAGAGGGGACAGGGAGGCGGATGAGCAGTTCTTC CATSRGDREADEQFF
TRBJ2-5 . TRBV7-9 . TGTTCCAGCAGCTTAGAACGACGACCGGGGCAGTACTTC CSSSLERRPGQYF
TRBJ2-2 . TRBV7-3 . TGTGCCAGCAGCTCCCCAGGGGTGGGGGAGCTGTTTTTT CASSSPGVGELFF
TRBJ1-1 . TRBV6-1 . TGTGCCAGCGGCGACAGCCTCTTGAACACTGAAGCTTTCTTT CASGDSLLNTEAFF
TRBJ1-2 . TRBV29-1 . TGCAGCGTTGAAATGGGCGTGGGGCAACAGGGCTACACCTTC CSVEMGVGQQGYTF
TRBJ2-2 . TRBV4-2 TRBD2 TGTGCCAGCAGCCAAAAAGTGGCGGGAGGGCATGTCGACACCGGGGAGCTGTTTTTT CASSQKVAGGHVDTGELFF
TRBJ2-5 . TRBV5-8 . TGTGCCAGCAGCTTGGCCCGGCCCTTGGGGGGTGAGACCCAGTACTTC CASSLARPLGGETQYF
TRBJ2-2 . TRBV5-6 TRBD2 TGTGCCAGCAGCTTCGAACTAGCGGGAGACACCGGGGAGCTGTTTTTT CASSFELAGDTGELFF
TRBJ1-4 . TRBV11-2 . TGTGCCAGCAGCTTAGTGGGCTCGGAGGGGGAAAAACTGTTTTTT CASSLVGSEGEKLFF
TRBJ2-7 . TRBV19 . TGTGCCAGTAGTTATGCGGGGTCAACCTACGAGCAGTACTTC CASSYAGSTYEQYF
TRBJ2-7 . TRBV16 TRBD1 TGTGCCAGCAGCCAATTGGGACAGGGATCCTACGAGCAGTACTTC CASSQLGQGSYEQYF
TRBJ2-3 . TRBV20-1 . TGCAGTGCTAGTTTCCCAGATGCGCAGTATTTT CSASFPDAQYF
TRBJ1-5 . TRBV9 TRBD1 TGTGCCAGCAGCTCGGGACAGGGCGATCGTAATCAGCCCCAGCATTTT CASSSGQGDRNQPQHF
TRBJ1-6 . TRBV7-2 . TGTGCCAGCAGCGCGACGGGTTTTACACCCCTCCACTTT CASSATGFTPLHF
TRBJ2-1 . TRBV11-2 TRBD1 TGTGCCAGCAGCTTAGGGACAGGCGAGTTACAGGGTAGGTTCGCACAGTTCTTC CASSLGTGELQGRFAQFF
TRBJ2-1 . TRBV5-1 TRBD2 TGCGCCAGCAGCCTCGGACTAGCGGGGGGGCGGGACTACAATGAGCAGTTCTTC CASSLGLAGGRDYNEQFF
TRBJ2-2 . TRBV11-3 . TGTGCCAGCAGCTCGAGCGGGACCGGGGAGCTGTTTTTT CASSSSGTGELFF
TRBJ2-7 few TRBV7-9 . TGTGCCAGCAGCTTCCAGATTGGCTCCTACGAGCAGTACTTC CASSFQIGSYEQYF
TRBJ1-1 . TRBV2 . TGTGCCAGCAGTGGGCAGAACGTGGGGGGAGCTTTCTTT CASSGQNVGGAFF
TRBJ2-5 . TRBV28 TRBD1 TGTGCCAGCAGTCAGACAGGGCAAGAGACCCAGTACTTC CASSQTGQETQYF
TRBJ1-2 . TRBV6-5 . TGTGCCAGCAGCCCAGCAGTGAGGGTTCGGTATGGCTACACCTTC CASSPAVRVRYGYTF
TRBJ1-2 . TRBV20-1 . TGCAGTGCTAGGTACAGGGATGGCTACACCTTC CSARYRDGYTF
TRBJ2-7 . TRBV4-1 TRBD2 TGCGCCAGCAGCCAAAGGTGGCCTAGCGGGGGGGACCCTCGGCACGAGCAGTACTTC CASSQRWPSGGDPRHEQYF
TRBJ1-2 . TRBV6-1 . TGTGCCAGCAGTGCCCAGACGGGGAGGGCCCCCGTCTATGGCTACACCTTC CASSAQTGRAPVYGYTF
TRBJ1-1 . TRBV19 TRBD1 TGTGCCAGTAGTATAGACTCGGGACAGCTGAACACTGAAGCTTTCTTT CASSIDSGQLNTEAFF
TRBJ1-1 few TRBV30 TRBD1 TGTGCCTGGAGTGTACTGGACAGGGTGGGCACTGAAGCTTTCTTT CAWSVLDRVGTEAFF